This TCR beta chain was sequenced in a study of T cell repertoires in cytomegalovirus infection. Study at large: Public TCR beta signatures were indicative of both CMV infection and a matching HLA type.

The CDR3 runs 15 residues. V was clipped by 5 bases and J by 6 bases; unmatched bases: 9. Germline V gene lookup returns CDR1 LNHDA and CDR2 SQIVND (reference sequence). This clonotype was detected only a few times. TCRdb re-analysed the reads in MiXCR, keeping a single row per CDR3 protein. Of some 300,000 distinct CDR3 sequences in the sample, about 9.2% are singletons; the top ten hold around 2.4%. The TCR sequence derives from a human donor in good health (CMV status not recorded). Some clones in this sample may be carry-over from other donors' samples. Sample: PBMCs. The genes are TRBV19 and TRBJ2-1; 8 bases agree with TRBD1. This chain's CDR3 is CASSATGGFSNEQFF. CDR3 sequence (DNA): TGTGCCAGTAGTGCTACAGGGGGTTTTAGCAATGAGCAGTTCTTC.